The 11 T cell receptor beta chains given below trace back to one sample, sequenced in a study of blood T cell repertoires in COVID-19. Sequenced by immunoSEQ multiplex PCR; TCRdb stores in-frame clones only, minus some. The table has around 140,000 clones, 75% to 80% seen once. The sequencing input was PBMCs or T cells enriched from blood (not recorded which). All receptors come from a woman aged 50 to 65 who had recovered from COVID-19.

The chain employs TRBV3-1 (or the pseudogene TRBV3-2) and TRBJ2-2; D remains ambiguous. V was clipped by 4 bases and J by 9 bases, with 6 bases between them. The CDR3 is 11 amino acids. CDR1 and CDR2 (germline): LGHDT, YNNKEL (reference sequence). In nucleotides, the CDR3 is TGTGCCAGCAGCCTATCCTGGGAGCTGTTTTTT. Its translation: CASSLSWELFF.

This clone showed up many times. CDR3 coding DNA: TGTGCCAGCAGCTCCCGACAGGGGTTCTATGGCTACACCTTC. Amino acid sequence: CASSSRQGFYGYTF. V gene TRBV3-1 (or the pseudogene TRBV3-2) combines with J gene TRBJ1-2; 8 bases line up with TRBD1. Trimming took 5 bases from V and 4 from J; bases not matched to a gene: 6. The CDR3 has 14 residues. Germline loops: CDR1 LGHDT, CDR2 YNNKEL (reference sequence).

This sequence joins TRBV7-9 and TRBJ2-1; a weak D match, TRBD1 (5 bases). This CDR3 spans 13 amino acids. Trimming stripped 1 base from V and 5 bases from J, with 6 bases between. The germline gives CDR1 SEHNR, CDR2 FQNEAQ (reference sequence). The CDR3 reads CASSLGTHNEQFF. The CDR3 DNA reads as TGTGCCAGCAGCTTAGGGACACACAATGAGCAGTTCTTC.

This rearrangement joins TRBV21-1 to TRBJ1-4; TRBD1, the D gene given by the table, was not confirmed from the DNA. TRBV21-1 is a documented pseudogene. This CDR3 is 14 amino acids long. The CDR3 here is CASSRGGLNEKLFF. In nucleotides, the CDR3 is TGTGCCAGCAGCAGAGGGGGATTGAATGAAAAACTGTTTTTT.

This clone was seen more than once but under ten times. The J gene is TRBJ2-7, the V gene TRBV5-4; 16 bases line up with TRBD2. The CDR3 is 16 amino acids. V lost 5 bases, J lost 4 bases, and 6 bases stayed unmatched. Per germline, CDR1 SGHNT and CDR2 YYREEE (reference sequence). Written as DNA, the CDR3 is TGTGCCAGCAGTAGGGGACTAGCGGGAGGGCCGTACGAGCAGTACTTC. Translating it yields CASSRGLAGGPYEQYF.

The chain recombines TRBV5-6 with TRBJ1-1, with D unresolved. Germline V gene data show CDR1 as SGHDT and CDR2 as YYEEEE. Trimming took off 2 bases at V and 3 bases at J, with 5 bases between the two ends. The CDR3 loop spans 12 amino acids. CDR3 residues: CASSFYHTEAFF. CDR3 bases: TGTGCCAGCAGCTTTTATCACACTGAAGCTTTCTTT.

This clone appeared once. The chain joins TRBV10-2 to TRBJ2-7; 8 nucleotides line up with TRBD2. V was clipped by 4 bases and J by 2 bases; unmatched bases: 7. This CDR3 region has 15 residues. CDR1 and CDR2 from the germline V gene are WSHSY and SAAADI. The DNA of the CDR3 is TGCGCCAGCAGTGGGTATAGCGGGGCCACCTACGAGCAGTACTTC. Translation: CASSGYSGATYEQYF.

The gene calls are TRBV27 and TRBJ1-6, with D possibly TRBD1 on 5 matching bases. The CDR3 totals 14 residues. Trimming left V 3 bases short and J 4 bases short, with 7 bases between. Germline V gene data show CDR1 as MNHEY and CDR2 as SMNVEV (reference sequence). CDR3 DNA: TGTGCCAGCAGTTTGACAGCGTATAATTCACCCCTCCACTTT. This sequence encodes CASSLTAYNSPLHF.

This rearrangement joins TRBV29-1 to TRBJ2-4, with 8 bases that match TRBD1. V dropped 5 bases and J dropped 6; count of bases not matched to a gene: 9. The germline V gene has CDR1 SQVTM and CDR2 ANQGSEA. CDR3 length: 14 amino acids. CDR3 DNA sequence: TGCAGCGTTCGCGACAGGGGAGCGAGAAACATTCAGTACTTC. Protein sequence: CSVRDRGARNIQYF.

V and J are TRBV20-1 and TRBJ2-5, with D unclear. Per germline, CDR1 DFQATT and CDR2 SNEGSKA (reference sequence). The CDR3 has 11 amino acids. Trimming shortened V by 3 bases and J by 2 bases, and 4 bases separated the two germline ends. As DNA, the CDR3 is TGCAGTGCTAGGGCTCAAGAGACCCAGTACTTC. Its protein product is CSARAQETQYF.

This clone has just a few counts. The chain is built from TRBV6-4 and TRBJ2-1, with TRBD2 matching 11 bases. Trimming removed 4 bases from V and 9 bases from J; junction bases left unmatched: 5. This CDR3 comprises 14 residues. Germline CDR1 and CDR2: MRHNA and SNTAGT. The CDR3 DNA is TGTGCCAGCAGTGTTACTAGCGGGGGCCTTGAGCAGTTCTTC. As protein: CASSVTSGGLEQFF.